The 18 T cell receptor beta chains below all came from one sample that was sequenced in a study of shared clonotypes between healthy human individuals. Generated by immunoSEQ multiplex PCR, the TCRdb table keeps only in-frame clones and is missing some. Of some 800,000 clones listed, roughly 92% are singletons. Naive CD8 populations comprised CD45RO-negative cells positively selected for CCR7, excluding terminally differentiated effector memory CD45RA+ cells. The sequencing input was naive CD8+ T cells sorted from blood. The receptors shown here come from a man aged 30-40 years in good health.

With respect to this clone: The junction does not match germline at one end; this may be a read error. The chain carries TRBV10-1 and TRBJ1-1; no reliable D call. The CDR3 totals 14 residues. Germline assignment: CDR1 WNHNN and CDR2 SYGVQD (reference sequence). The CDR3 here is CTSSDNVQDTEAFF. The CDR3 DNA reads as TGCACCAGCAGTGATAACGTCCAGGACACTGAAGCTTTCTTT.

This clone was recorded only once. The J gene is TRBJ2-7, the V gene TRBV6-1, with D perhaps given as TRBD1 or TRBD2 (5 bases each). Germline CDR1 reads MNHNS; CDR2 reads SASEGT. With 7 bases removed from V and 2 bases from J, the gap between germline ends came to 15 bases. The CDR3 covers 14 residues. The CDR3 is CASTKRDGPYEQYF. The CDR3 region has the DNA TGTGCCAGCACCAAAAGGGACGGGCCCTACGAGCAGTACTTC.

CDR3: CASSSASGNYEQYF. The CDR3 nucleotides are TGTGCCAGTAGTAGTGCTAGCGGGAACTACGAGCAGTACTTC. This chain joins TRBV19 and TRBJ2-7, with TRBD2 identical over 9 bases. J gave up 3 bases and V 4 bases, and 4 bases lay outside the gene matches. Germline CDR1 LNHDA, CDR2 SQIVND (reference sequence). The CDR3 spans 14 residues.

This clone appeared a single time. The chain has TRBV9 and TRBJ2-1; 9 bases are shared with TRBD2. The trim removed 1 base at V and 5 bases at J, leaving 7 bases unmatched. The CDR3 has 16 residues. Germline V CDR1 and CDR2: SGDLS, YYNGEE. CDR3 loop: CASSVHRLAGHNEQFF. CDR3 in DNA: TGTGCCAGCAGCGTACATCGGCTAGCGGGACACAATGAGCAGTTCTTC.

The chain joins TRBV6-5 to TRBJ2-7; 7 bases align to TRBD1. This CDR3 is built from 14 residues. The junction had 10 bases not matched to a gene; V was cut back by 8 bases and J by 3 bases. Germline CDR1 reads MNHEY; CDR2 reads SVGAGI. CDR3 protein: CASSWTGTFYEQYF. Here the CDR3 DNA reads TGTGCCAGCTCCTGGACAGGTACATTCTACGAGCAGTACTTC.

The chain recombines TRBV27 with TRBJ2-1, with 11 bases identical to TRBD2. CDR1 and CDR2 (germline): MNHEY, SMNVEV (reference sequence). With V trimmed by 5 bases and J by 6 bases, 18 bases remained unmatched. The CDR3 consists of 19 residues. The CDR3 nucleotides are TGTGCCAGCAGTGGAACTCGAGAAATAGCGGGAGGGCTGGGCAATGAGCAGTTCTTC. It yields the protein CASSGTREIAGGLGNEQFF.

J is TRBJ1-1 and V is TRBV6-1; no clear D. Trimming took 0 bases from V and 4 from J, leaving 9 bases between them. This CDR3 has 14 residues. Germline values: CDR1 MNHNS, CDR2 SASEGT. The CDR3 spells CASSEARGGTEAFF. Written as DNA, the CDR3 is TGTGCCAGCAGTGAAGCGCGGGGAGGCACTGAAGCTTTCTTT.

The chain links TRBV7-9 to TRBJ2-7; the match to TRBD2 covers 7 bases. Germline CDR1 reads SEHNR; CDR2 reads FQNEAQ (reference sequence). This CDR3 is 15 amino acids long. V shed 4 bases and J 3 bases; nucleotides not matched to a gene: 9. The CDR3 DNA sequence: TGTGCCAGCAGCTCCCCCGCGGGGGAGCACTACGAGCAGTACTTC. Amino acid sequence: CASSSPAGEHYEQYF.

The chain is built from TRBV10-3 and TRBJ2-7; D not resolved. The CDR3 runs to 14 residues. CDR1 is ENHRY and CDR2 is SYGVKD in the germline V gene. V lost 1 base and J lost 3, with 10 bases in between. The CDR3 nucleotides read TGTGCCATCAGTGAGTTGGCTCCTCACTACGAGCAGTACTTC. Amino acids: CAISELAPHYEQYF.

The chain combines TRBV7-9 with TRBJ1-5; D is unresolved. CDR1 SEHNR and CDR2 FQNEAQ come from the germline V gene (reference sequence). The CDR3 is 13 amino acids. The germline V and J ends were trimmed by 1 base and 3 bases, with 4 bases remaining between them. CDR3 in amino acids: CASSLGHNQPQHF. The CDR3 DNA reads TGTGCCAGCAGCTTAGGACACAATCAGCCCCAGCATTTT.

Of note for this clone: Different DNA sequences within this sample yield the same CDR3. The J gene is TRBJ2-7, the V gene TRBV11-2; D gene unclear. Looked up from germline, CDR1 is SGHAT and CDR2 is FQNNGV. The CDR3 sequence is 11 residues long. Trimming left V 3 bases short and J 6 bases short, with 6 bases between. In nucleotides, the CDR3 is TGTGCCAGCAGCTTTTTAGGCGAGCAGTACTTC. Translated: CASSFLGEQYF.

The J gene is TRBJ2-4, the V gene TRBV11-1; D possibly corresponds to TRBD1 (7 bases). V gave up 6 bases and J gave up 0 bases, with 15 bases separating them. CDR3 length equals 16 residues. The germline gives CDR1 SGHAT, CDR2 FQDESV (reference sequence). This chain's CDR3 is CASSQGGASAKNIQYF. In nucleotides, the CDR3 is TGTGCCAGCAGTCAGGGGGGAGCTTCAGCCAAAAACATTCAGTACTTC.

The chain employs TRBV27 and TRBJ2-7; 7 bases fit TRBD2. The CDR3 has 14 amino acids. After removal of 3 bases from V and 6 bases from J, the junction contained 8 bases not matched to a gene. Per germline, CDR1 MNHEY and CDR2 SMNVEV (reference sequence). As DNA, the CDR3 is TGTGCCAGCAGTTTCGGAGCGGGGAGAGGCGAGCAGTACTTC. Residues: CASSFGAGRGEQYF.

The chain is built from TRBV7-6 and TRBJ2-3, with 10 nucleotides matching TRBD2. The CDR3 is made up of 18 amino acids. After removal of 2 bases from V and 0 bases from J, the junction contained 8 bases not matched to a gene. Germline V gene sequence: CDR1 SGHVS, CDR2 FNYEAQ. The DNA for the CDR3 is TGTGCCAGCAGCTTATACGGACTAGCGGCCTCTAGCACAGATACGCAGTATTTT. Translated: CASSLYGLAASSTDTQYF.

J is TRBJ2-7 and V is TRBV20-1, with 8 positions matching TRBD2. Germline lookup yields CDR1 DFQATT and CDR2 SNEGSKA (reference sequence). CDR3 length: 11 amino acids. Trimming removed 7 bases from V and 6 bases from J; junction bases left unmatched: 5. The CDR3 region has the DNA TGCAGTGTACCCGGGGGGGCCGAGCAGTACTTC. As protein: CSVPGGAEQYF.

The chain carries TRBV6-5 and TRBJ1-1; D is unresolved. CDR1 is MNHEY and CDR2 is SVGAGI in the germline V gene. V was clipped by 8 bases and J by 5 bases, with 15 bases between them. The CDR3 is made up of 13 amino acids. The CDR3 nucleotides read TGTGCCAGCGGGAACTCAATAGGGACTGAAGCTTTCTTT. Translation: CASGNSIGTEAFF.

The V and J genes are TRBV29-1 and TRBJ1-1; TRBD1 matches 7 bases. The germline V gene encodes CDR1 SQVTM and CDR2 ANQGSEA. The CDR3 totals 11 residues. V was pared by 6 bases and J by 5 bases, with 3 bases of the junction left unmatched. For the CDR3, the DNA is TGCAGCGTACCAGGGGGGACTGAAGCTTTCTTT. The encoded protein is CSVPGGTEAFF. Drawing the rest from reference TRBV29-1 and TRBJ1-1, the complete variable domain is SAVISQKPSRDICQRGTSLTIQCQVDSQVTMMFWYRQQPGQSLTLIATANQGSEATYESGFVIDKFPISRPNLTFSTLTVSNMSPEDSSIYLCSVPGGTEAFFGQGTRLTVV.

The V call is TRBV7-9, the J call TRBJ2-5; 14 bases match TRBD2. Germline-derived CDR1 and CDR2 are SEHNR and FQNEAQ (reference sequence). CDR3 length equals 18 residues. Trimming removed 4 bases from V and 6 bases from J; junction bases left unmatched: 13. The CDR3 reads CASSYSGTSGRVKKTQYF. The CDR3 DNA reads TGTGCCAGCAGCTACTCCGGGACTAGCGGGAGAGTAAAGAAGACCCAGTACTTC.